The rows below give T cell receptor beta chains drawn from one sample of a study of T cells after posttransplantation cyclophosphamide. Measured with immunoSEQ multiplex PCR; TCRdb has only the in-frame clones, and not every one. The sample yields 2,500 to 3,500 clones, without any singletons. Sequences were derived from PBMCs, sampled after allogeneic stem cell transplant with posttransplant cyclophosphamide. The receptors stem from a female patient aged 50-65 years who received an allogeneic stem cell transplant from a related donor, was CMV-positive, and had no GVHD. Among the T cells, some may be from the graft donor. The CDR3 runs from the conserved cysteine through the conserved F or W. The D gene is left open where the match is weak. Each size is how often the clone was seen (once, few, many) or a class if it is expanded.

v_call: TRBV18; clone_size: medium-sized; d_call: NA; cdr3_aa: CASSVRTPGDEKLFF
v_call: TRBV11-1; clone_size: many; d_call: TRBD1; cdr3_aa: CASSLRDRGSEQYF
v_call: TRBV6-5; clone_size: many; d_call: NA; cdr3_aa: CASSYTGRNQPQHF
v_call: TRBV28; clone_size: many; d_call: NA; cdr3_aa: CASSPVAGEETQYF
v_call: TRBV9; clone_size: few; d_call: NA; cdr3_aa: CASSVGPLSRALYNEQFF
v_call: TRBV7-9; clone_size: medium-sized; d_call: TRBD1; cdr3_aa: CASSLAGTVNTEAFF
v_call: TRBV7-9; clone_size: medium-sized; d_call: NA; cdr3_aa: CASSLVDMSYEQYF
v_call: TRBV29-1; clone_size: few; d_call: NA; cdr3_aa: CSVVLVYGTGELFF
v_call: TRBV18; clone_size: medium-sized; d_call: NA; cdr3_aa: CASSPLLPTHYNTGELFF
v_call: TRBV5-1; clone_size: many; d_call: TRBD2; cdr3_aa: CASSSSGVLQETQYF
v_call: TRBV7-9; clone_size: medium-sized; d_call: NA; cdr3_aa: CASSLMSPGTDEQYF
v_call: TRBV12-3/TRBV12-4; clone_size: medium-sized; d_call: NA; cdr3_aa: CASTRGSSGNTIYF
v_call: TRBV7-3; clone_size: medium-sized; d_call: TRBD1; cdr3_aa: CASSLFGQGEAFF